Listed here are 32 T cell receptor beta chains from one sample, sequenced in a study of T cells in Graves' hyperthyroidism and ophthalmopathy. There were TCR beta CDR3 regions amplified from RNA transcripts. HTBI primers were used for first-round RT-PCR of the TCR CDR3. TCRdb independently ran MiXCR on the multiplex PCR reads; one entry per CDR3 protein. The table has a few hundred thousand distinct CDR3 sequences, around 15% seen once; the top ten hold 14%. Sequenced sample: blood. Receptor source: a woman in her thirties or forties with Graves' hyperthyroidism.

This clonotype was counted ten times or more. The gene calls are TRBV12-3 or TRBV12-4 and TRBJ2-7, with a possible D match to TRBD2 (6 bases). This CDR3 is 12 amino acids long. The ends were cut back, 5 bases at V and 4 bases at J, with 9 bases in the middle. This CDR3 is CASSTGLYEQYF. CDR3 in DNA: TGTGCCAGCAGTACGGGACTTTACGAGCAGTACTTC.

This clonotype was seen at least ten times. This chain uses TRBV20-1 with TRBJ2-7, with 8 bases identical to TRBD2. Losses at the gene ends were 3 bases for V and 7 bases for J; bases not matched to a gene: 11. CDR1 and CDR2 (germline): DFQATT, SNEGSKA (reference sequence). The CDR3 length is 14 residues. This CDR3 reads CSASRTSGLEEQYF. In DNA form, the CDR3 reads TGCAGTGCTAGCCGAACTAGCGGTTTGGAAGAGCAGTACTTC.

This clonotype was found many times. The chain employs TRBV7-2 and TRBJ2-7; D ambiguous. This CDR3 comprises 11 residues. Germline CDR1 and CDR2: SGHTA and FQGNSA. The germline V and J ends were trimmed by 5 bases and 5 bases, with 7 bases remaining between them. The CDR3 spells CASSLRHEQYF. Written as DNA, the CDR3 is TGTGCCAGCAGCCTGAGGCACGAGCAGTACTTC. The variable domain in full, completed from reference TRBV7-2 and TRBJ2-7, reads GAGVSQSPSNKVTEKGKDVELRCDPISGHTALYWYRQSLGQGLEFLIYFQGNSAPDKSGLPSDRFSAERTGGSVSTLTIQRTQQEDSAVYLCASSLRHEQYFGPGTRLTVT.

This clonotype was recorded once. The J gene is TRBJ2-3, the V gene TRBV19; 9 nucleotides line up with TRBD2. Germline V gene data show CDR1 as LNHDA and CDR2 as SQIVND (reference sequence). Trimming removed 1 base from V and 10 bases from J; junction bases left unmatched: 0. The CDR3 has 12 amino acids. CDR3 sequence reads: CASSIGTSAQYF. The DNA for the CDR3 is TGTGCCAGTAGTATAGGGACTAGCGCGCAGTATTTT.

This clonotype was picked up many times. The rearrangement uses TRBV27 and TRBJ1-5; D call uncertain. This CDR3 contains 13 residues. CDR1 MNHEY and CDR2 SMNVEV come from the germline V gene (reference sequence). V lost 5 bases and J lost 4, with 9 bases in between. The CDR3 DNA reads as TGTGCCAGCAGTCCCAGCCAAAATCAGCCCCAGCATTTT. Its protein is CASSPSQNQPQHF.

V gene TRBV24-1 combines with J gene TRBJ2-7, with D tentatively TRBD2 (5 bases). This CDR3 comprises 13 residues. Trimming removed 5 bases from V and 3 bases from J, with 10 bases in between. Germline V gene lookup returns CDR1 KGHDR and CDR2 SFDVKD. CDR3 DNA sequence: TGTGCCACCAGTGGGGTAGGGAGCTACGAGCAGTACTTC. Translating it yields CATSGVGSYEQYF.

This chain uses TRBV15 with TRBJ1-2; D is perhaps TRBD1 (5 bases). Trimming left V 0 bases short and J 5 bases short, with 10 bases between. Looked up from germline, CDR1 is LNHNV and CDR2 is YYDKDF (reference sequence). The CDR3 length is 14 residues. CDR3 residues: CATSRDLRGYGYTF. The CDR3 DNA follows: TGTGCCACCAGCAGAGATCTCCGGGGGTATGGCTACACCTTC. Combining the CDR3 with reference TRBV15 and TRBJ1-2 gives the whole variable domain DAMVIQNPRYQVTQFGKPVTLSCSQTLNHNVMYWYQQKSSQAPKLLFHYYDKDFNNEADTPDNFQSRRPNTSFCFLDIRSPGLGDTAMYLCATSRDLRGYGYTFGSGTRLTVV.

This clonotype has just a few counts. The chain recombines TRBV5-6 with TRBJ2-7; D gene uncertain. The V gene's germline CDR1 is SGHDT and CDR2 YYEEEE. The ends were cut back, 0 bases at V and 6 bases at J, with 16 bases in the middle. The CDR3 length is 15 residues. CDR3: CASSLVVVRVTEQYF. In nucleotides, the CDR3 is TGTGCCAGCAGCTTGGTGGTGGTTCGGGTCACCGAGCAGTACTTC.

Many counts were recorded for this clonotype. The rearrangement uses TRBV30 and TRBJ1-3; D is uncertain. Trimming left V 4 bases short and J 0 bases short, with 7 bases between. CDR1 GTSNPN and CDR2 SVGIG come from the germline V gene (reference sequence). The CDR3 contains 13 residues. Here the CDR3 reads CAWTQFSGNTIYF. Here the CDR3 DNA reads TGTGCCTGGACACAGTTCTCTGGAAACACCATATATTTT.

This clonotype has more than one count but fewer than ten. The V call is TRBV7-9, the J call TRBJ2-3; 8 bases fit TRBD1. V gave up 5 bases and J gave up 2 bases; unmatched junction bases: 3. This CDR3 spans 14 amino acids. The germline gives CDR1 SEHNR, CDR2 FQNEAQ (reference sequence). CDR3 protein: CASSTGGITDTQYF. DNA of the CDR3: TGTGCCAGCAGCACAGGGGGAATCACAGATACGCAGTATTTT.

There are many counts of this clonotype. CDR3 in amino acids: CASSFDRQTISNYEQYF. The CDR3 DNA reads TGTGCCAGCAGCTTCGATCGACAGACGATTTCAAACTACGAGCAGTACTTC. The genes are TRBV11-2 and TRBJ2-7; tentative D call: TRBD1 (5 bases). The germline V gene has CDR1 SGHAT and CDR2 FQNNGV. V was clipped by 3 bases and J by 3 bases, with 21 bases between them. The CDR3 covers 17 residues. The whole variable domain, filled in from reference TRBV11-2 and TRBJ2-7, reads EAGVAQSPRYKIIEKRQSVAFWCNPISGHATLYWYQQILGQGPKLLIQFQNNGVVDDSQLPKDRFSAERLKGVDSTLKIQPAKLEDSAVYLCASSFDRQTISNYEQYFGPGTRLTVT.

This clonotype appeared a few times. This chain connects TRBV7-3 to TRBJ1-6; 9 positions agree with TRBD1. Germline V gene sequence: CDR1 SGHTA, CDR2 FQGTGA. Trimming at V came to 0 bases and at J to 6 bases, leaving 6 bases not matched to a gene. The CDR3 contains 17 residues. CDR3 coding DNA: TGTGCCAGCAGCTTAACGTTTGGGACAGGGTCTAATTCACCCCTCCACTTT. Translated, it gives CASSLTFGTGSNSPLHF.

The chain has TRBV6-2 or TRBV6-3 and TRBJ1-2, with D maybe TRBD1 (6 bases). Germline V CDR1 and CDR2: MNHEY, SVGEGT. The CDR3 has 14 residues. Trimming took off 2 bases at V and 4 bases at J, with 11 bases between the two ends. DNA of the CDR3: TGTGCCAGCAGTTACGCCGGACAGTTCTATGGCTACACCTTC. Translation: CASSYAGQFYGYTF.

This clonotype was recorded at least ten times. V is TRBV5-1 and J is TRBJ2-7, with 9 bases lining up with TRBD2. Trimming at V came to 4 bases and at J to 0 bases, leaving 14 bases not matched to a gene. Germline-derived CDR1 and CDR2 are SGHRS and YFSETQ. The CDR3 loop spans 18 amino acids. This CDR3 is CASSRGASGTIRSYEQYF. CDR3 in DNA: TGCGCCAGCAGCCGAGGGGCTAGCGGGACAATTCGCTCCTACGAGCAGTACTTC.

A few counts support this clonotype. The CDR3 is CSVEHRGRNTGELFF. DNA for the CDR3: TGCAGCGTTGAACATAGGGGCAGGAACACCGGGGAGCTGTTTTTT. The chain carries TRBV29-1 and TRBJ2-2; D might be TRBD1 (5 bases). The CDR3 covers 15 residues. Trimming took 2 bases from V and 1 from J, leaving 11 bases between them. Germline loops: CDR1 SQVTM, CDR2 ANQGSEA.

This clonotype has more than one count but fewer than ten. This chain joins TRBV11-2 and TRBJ2-5, with D perhaps matching TRBD1 or TRBD2 (5 bases each). The CDR3 is 18 residues long. In germline, CDR1 is SGHAT, CDR2 FQNNGV. Trimming pared 0 bases from V and 1 base from J, leaving 18 bases between. The CDR3 sequence: CASSLDRELEGPQETQYF. In DNA, the CDR3 is TGTGCCAGCAGCTTAGATCGGGAATTAGAGGGGCCCCAAGAGACCCAGTACTTC.

The CDR3 DNA reads TGTGCCAGCAGTGAGGGACTAGCAGGTCCAGAGACCCAGTACTTC. Its protein product is CASSEGLAGPETQYF. The chain couples TRBV6-1 to TRBJ2-5; TRBD2 agrees at 9 bases. The CDR3 is made up of 15 amino acids. The V and J ends lost 3 bases and 4 bases, in that order; junction bases with no gene match: 6. Looked up from germline, CDR1 is MNHNS and CDR2 is SASEGT.

This chain connects TRBV18 to TRBJ1-2; 9 bases agree with TRBD1. Per germline, CDR1 KGHSH and CDR2 LQKENI. This CDR3 is 17 amino acids long. V lost 3 bases to trimming and J lost 4 bases; unmatched junction nucleotides: 12. The CDR3 DNA follows: TGTGCCAGCTCACCGCCGAGGACAGGGGTCGGATCCTATGGCTACACCTTC. This sequence encodes CASSPPRTGVGSYGYTF.

Only one count was recorded for this clonotype. V usage is TRBV24-1 and J usage is TRBJ2-7; 10 bases line up with TRBD2. CDR3 length equals 15 residues. CDR1 is KGHDR and CDR2 is SFDVKD in the germline V gene. The J segment lost 5 bases and the V segment lost 4 bases, leaving 7 bases of the junction unmatched. CDR3 residues: CATSEASGRADEQYF. CDR3 DNA: TGTGCCACCAGTGAGGCTAGCGGGAGAGCCGACGAGCAGTACTTC.

This clonotype was seen at least ten times. The gene calls are TRBV7-3 and TRBJ2-7, with TRBD1 matching 7 bases. Germline CDR1 reads SGHTA; CDR2 reads FQGTGA. Trimming at V came to 6 bases and at J to 6 bases, leaving 8 bases not matched to a gene. The length of the CDR3 is 13 residues. The CDR3 DNA sequence: TGTGCCAGCAGTTCAGACCGGACAGGCGAGCAGTACTTC. Residues: CASSSDRTGEQYF.

This chain joins TRBV27 and TRBJ2-1; TRBD2 might be the D (6 bases). The V end was cut by 3 bases, the J end by 8 bases, with 17 bases between. This CDR3 spans 15 amino acids. Germline assignment: CDR1 MNHEY and CDR2 SMNVEV (reference sequence). The CDR3 DNA follows: TGTGCCAGCAGTTTTTCGGGGGTAGGAGGGTATGAGCAGTTCTTC. Its translation: CASSFSGVGGYEQFF.

This clonotype was seen many times. The rearrangement joins TRBV27 to TRBJ2-3; 10 bases line up with TRBD1. This CDR3 has 15 residues. Trimming cost V 6 bases and J 4 bases; bases outside gene matches: 7. Germline V lookup: CDR1 MNHEY, CDR2 SMNVEV (reference sequence). The CDR3 DNA sequence: TGTGCCAGCAGGAGTCTAGGGACAGGGGCAGATACGCAGTATTTT. Its translation is CASRSLGTGADTQYF.

This chain connects TRBV29-1 to TRBJ2-3; possible D gene TRBD2, 5 bases. The CDR3 spans 13 residues. With 4 bases removed from V and 1 base from J, the gap between germline ends came to 9 bases. The germline gives CDR1 SQVTM, CDR2 ANQGSEA. CDR3 protein: CSVARVGTDTQYF. DNA for the CDR3: TGCAGCGTTGCGAGGGTTGGCACAGATACGCAGTATTTT.

This clonotype was counted ten times or more. V usage is TRBV2 and J usage is TRBJ2-5; 8 bases line up with TRBD1. V dropped 6 bases and J dropped 0; count of bases not matched to a gene: 6. This CDR3 has 15 residues. Germline values: CDR1 SNHLY, CDR2 FYNNEI. The CDR3 DNA reads TGTGCCAGCAGGGGGGGACAGGAGGACCAAGAGACCCAGTACTTC. Translated, it gives CASRGGQEDQETQYF.

In this sample, this clonotype turned up many times. The V gene is TRBV5-1, the J gene TRBJ1-3; D may be TRBD1 (6 bases). Germline CDR1 and CDR2: SGHRS and YFSETQ. The germline V and J ends were trimmed by 0 bases and 5 bases, with 12 bases remaining between them. The CDR3 runs 15 residues. The CDR3 DNA reads TGCGCCAGCAGCTTGGGGGGGCGAGGAAGAAACACCATATATTTT. This sequence encodes CASSLGGRGRNTIYF.

This clonotype was counted a few times. This sequence may be a read error, since a much larger clone differs from it by one base. The conserved closing phenylalanine or tryptophan is absent in this CDR3, likely reflecting a read error. The chain recombines TRBV2 with TRBJ2-7; D tentatively reads TRBD1 or TRBD2 (5 bases each). V dropped 3 bases and J dropped 3 bases, with 9 bases sitting between them. Germline V gene data show CDR1 as SNHLY and CDR2 as FYNNEI. The CDR3 is 13 amino acids. The CDR3 reads CASSDGTLYEQYL. CDR3 nucleotide sequence: TGTGCCAGCAGTGACGGGACCCTCTACGAGCAGTACCTC.

This chain joins TRBV10-3 and TRBJ2-1; TRBD2 matches 8 bases. This CDR3 comprises 16 residues. Germline CDR1 is ENHRY and CDR2 is SYGVKD. V trimming: 3 bases; J trimming: 1 base; junction bases outside the gene matches: 5. The CDR3 loop reads CAISDSGSSSYNEQFF. CDR3 DNA: TGTGCCATCAGTGACAGCGGGAGCTCTTCCTACAATGAGCAGTTCTTC.

This clonotype was recorded at least ten times. This rearrangement joins TRBV5-1 to TRBJ2-3; no reliable D call. From germline, CDR1 is SGHRS and CDR2 YFSETQ. The CDR3 is made up of 15 amino acids. V lost 4 bases and J lost 0, with 12 bases in between. The CDR3 nucleotides read TGCGCCAGCAGCCGCGGTGAGACTAGCACAGATACGCAGTATTTT. This encodes CASSRGETSTDTQYF. Complete variable domain (other parts from reference TRBV5-1 and TRBJ2-3): KAGVTQTPRYLIKTRGQQVTLSCSPISGHRSVSWYQQTPGQGLQFLFEYFSETQRNKGNFPGRFSGRQFSNSRSEMNVSTLELGDSALYLCASSRGETSTDTQYFGPGTRLTVL.

This clonotype was counted many times. V is TRBV28 and J is TRBJ2-7, with D maybe TRBD1 (6 bases). This CDR3 is 14 amino acids long. V dropped 3 bases and J dropped 2 bases, with 11 bases sitting between them. Germline V CDR1 and CDR2: MDHEN, SYDVKM. CDR3 residues: CASSLGRGTYEQYF. CDR3 in DNA: TGTGCCAGCAGTTTGGGAAGGGGGACCTACGAGCAGTACTTC.

This clonotype was observed many times. The V call is TRBV2, the J call TRBJ2-3, with TRBD2 matching over 11 bases. Looked up from germline, CDR1 is SNHLY and CDR2 is FYNNEI. The CDR3 has 19 amino acids. The J segment lost 0 bases and the V segment lost 6 bases, leaving 14 bases of the junction unmatched. DNA of the CDR3: TGTGCCAGCAGCCCCTTAGCGGGAGGGCTTTTTACTAGCACAGATACGCAGTATTTT. Protein sequence: CASSPLAGGLFTSTDTQYF.

This clonotype was detected only a few times. This sequence joins TRBV27 and TRBJ1-6; D not certain. V was pared by 3 bases and J by 5 bases, with 11 bases between. The CDR3 covers 15 residues. Germline CDR1 and CDR2: MNHEY and SMNVEV (reference sequence). CDR3 loop: CASSLRLMNNSPLHF. In DNA form, the CDR3 reads TGTGCCAGCAGTTTGCGGTTGATGAATAATTCACCCCTCCACTTT.

This clonotype was counted only a few times. V gene TRBV5-1 combines with J gene TRBJ2-1; D remains ambiguous. The germline V and J ends were trimmed by 3 bases and 3 bases, with 13 bases remaining between them. Germline CDR1 is SGHRS and CDR2 is YFSETQ. The CDR3 consists of 15 residues. The CDR3 coding sequence is TGCGCCAGCAGCTGGGATGGGGTAAACTACAATGAGCAGTTCTTC. Amino acid sequence: CASSWDGVNYNEQFF. The whole variable domain, remainder taken from reference TRBV5-1 and TRBJ2-1, is KAGVTQTPRYLIKTRGQQVTLSCSPISGHRSVSWYQQTPGQGLQFLFEYFSETQRNKGNFPGRFSGRQFSNSRSEMNVSTLELGDSALYLCASSWDGVNYNEQFFGPGTRLTVL.